This entry describes one T cell receptor (beta chain). In the authors' methods: Amplifying reference gene primers gave estimates of nucleated cell counts. TCRdb's table, derived via immunoSEQ multiplex PCR, lists solely in-frame clones and lacks some. The DNA gave D and trimming, while V, J and clone size come from that table. Here the sample spans about 130,000 clones, around 88% being singletons. This specimen comes from a study of blood T cell repertoires in COVID-19. The overall study: Collection of acute and convalescent COVID-19 samples took place in the United States, Italy and Spain. PBMCs, B-cell-depleted T cells, or T cells were the source of the cDNA or gDNA that made up the material.

V was clipped by 0 bases and J by 5 bases; unmatched bases: 12. CDR1 and CDR2 (germline): LGHDT, YNNKEL (reference sequence). This CDR3 comprises 17 residues. The chain couples TRBV3-1 (or the pseudogene TRBV3-2) to TRBJ2-7, with 8 bases that match TRBD2. The sequenced material came from peripheral blood. The sequence came from a man aged 45-65 years with acute or convalescent COVID-19. The CDR3 loop is CASSQDGGVAGLNEQYF. The CDR3, as DNA: TGTGCCAGCAGCCAAGATGGTGGGGTAGCGGGACTAAACGAGCAGTACTTC.